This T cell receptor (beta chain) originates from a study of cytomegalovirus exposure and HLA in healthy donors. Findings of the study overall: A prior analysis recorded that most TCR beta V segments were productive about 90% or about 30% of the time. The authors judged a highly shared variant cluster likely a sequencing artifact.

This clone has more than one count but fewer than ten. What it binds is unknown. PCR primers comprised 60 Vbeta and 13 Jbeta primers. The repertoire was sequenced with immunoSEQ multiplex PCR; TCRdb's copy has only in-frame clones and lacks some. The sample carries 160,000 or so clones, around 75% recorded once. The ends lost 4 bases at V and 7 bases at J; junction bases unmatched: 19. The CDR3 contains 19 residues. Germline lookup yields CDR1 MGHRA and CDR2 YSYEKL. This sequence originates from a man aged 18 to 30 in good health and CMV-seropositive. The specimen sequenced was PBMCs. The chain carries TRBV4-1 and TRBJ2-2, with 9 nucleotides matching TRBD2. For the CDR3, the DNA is TGCGCCAGCAGCCCCCGGCCGGACGTAGCGGGAGATGAAAACGGGGAGCTGTTTTTT. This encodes CASSPRPDVAGDENGELFF.